Each of the 15 T cell receptor beta chains below was sequenced from the same sample in a study of blood T cell repertoires in COVID-19. The protocol was immunoSEQ multiplex PCR, while the TCRdb copy is restricted to in-frame clones and leaves out a portion. The table includes around 51,000 clones, 80% to 90% detected once. Sequenced input: peripheral blood. These receptors were taken from a woman of 80 years or more with acute or convalescent COVID-19.

The chain joins TRBV9 to TRBJ2-5; D is unclear. The CDR3 has 16 amino acids. Trimming removed 0 bases from V and 0 bases from J, with 12 bases in between. Germline V CDR1 and CDR2: SGDLS, YYNGEE. In DNA form, the CDR3 reads TGTGCCAGCAGCGTAGGAATCTCTACCGACCAAGAGACCCAGTACTTC. Its protein product is CASSVGISTDQETQYF.

The chain is built from TRBV19 and TRBJ1-3; 8 bases map to TRBD1. The CDR3 length is 18 residues. In germline, CDR1 is LNHDA, CDR2 SQIVND (reference sequence). The junction had 15 bases not matched to a gene; V was cut back by 7 bases and J by 1 base. CDR3 loop: CASTGRGRGLRSGNTIYF. CDR3 DNA: TGTGCCAGTACCGGACGGGGCAGGGGGCTGAGATCTGGAAACACCATATATTTT.

The chain uses TRBV6-5 and TRBJ1-3; TRBD1 might be the D (6 bases). Germline CDR1 reads MNHEY; CDR2 reads SVGAGI. The CDR3 extends over 15 amino acids. V was clipped by 5 bases and J by 0 bases, with 11 bases between them. CDR3 protein: CASSTQGSSGNTIYF. CDR3 nucleotides: TGTGCCAGCAGTACACAGGGTAGCTCTGGAAACACCATATATTTT.

The chain joins TRBV5-1 to TRBJ2-7; 7 bases align to TRBD1. The CDR3 covers 16 residues. V dropped 4 bases and J dropped 0; count of bases not matched to a gene: 10. Germline values: CDR1 SGHRS, CDR2 YFSETQ. The CDR3, as DNA: TGCGCCAGCAGCCCTGGGACAGTCTCTAGCTCCTACGAGCAGTACTTC. It translates to CASSPGTVSSSYEQYF.

V gene TRBV6-4 combines with J gene TRBJ1-2; weak D call: TRBD1 (6 bases). This CDR3 comprises 13 residues. Germline-derived CDR1 and CDR2 are MRHNA and SNTAGT. V dropped 6 bases and J dropped 4 bases, with 12 bases sitting between them. CDR3 region: CASRETGSYGYTF. In DNA, the CDR3 is TGTGCCAGCAGGGAGACAGGATCCTATGGCTACACCTTC.

The rearrangement uses TRBV7-7 and TRBJ1-6; D not resolved. This CDR3 is 13 amino acids long. CDR1 and CDR2 (germline): SSHAT, FNYEAQ (reference sequence). As DNA, the CDR3 is TGTGCTAGCGTCACCCCCCCGTGGCTGCGGTTCCACTTT. Its protein product is CASVTPPWLRFHF.

The chain couples TRBV29-1 to TRBJ1-5, with 8 bases fitting TRBD1. J was trimmed by 3 bases and V by 1 base; bases with no gene match: 11. Germline values: CDR1 SQVTM, CDR2 ANQGSEA. The CDR3 loop spans 17 amino acids. Here the CDR3 DNA reads TGCAGCGTTGAAGGGACAGGGCGCGTGGGTGACAATCAGCCCCAGCATTTT. Protein sequence: CSVEGTGRVGDNQPQHF.

The chain links TRBV12-5 to TRBJ2-3, with 10 bases that match TRBD2. V lost 5 bases, J lost 1 base, and 0 bases stayed unmatched. The CDR3 extends over 14 amino acids. CDR1 is LGHNT and CDR2 is FRNRAP in the germline V gene. CDR3 in amino acids: CASGLAGGTDTQYF. The CDR3 coding sequence is TGTGCTAGTGGTCTAGCGGGGGGCACAGATACGCAGTATTTT.

Only one count was recorded for this clone. V and J are TRBV4-2 and TRBJ1-6, with D possibly being TRBD1 (5 bases). The CDR3 extends over 15 amino acids. V lost 1 base to trimming and J lost 7 bases, with 11 bases between them. Germline CDR1 LGHNA, CDR2 YNFKEQ. CDR3 sequence (DNA): TGTGCCAGCAGCCAAGCGGGGGGAAGGAATTCACCCCTCCACTTT. This codes for CASSQAGGRNSPLHF.

This chain uses TRBV6-5 with TRBJ1-1, with 7 positions matching TRBD1. The CDR3 spans 13 residues. After removal of 6 bases from V and 4 bases from J, the junction contained 5 bases not matched to a gene. The germline gives CDR1 MNHEY, CDR2 SVGAGI. The CDR3 DNA sequence: TGTGCCAGCAGGGCTACAGGGGTCACTGAAGCTTTCTTT. Translated, it gives CASRATGVTEAFF.

This clone was detected only a few times. The rearrangement uses TRBV10-3 and TRBJ1-2; 9 nucleotides line up with TRBD1. The CDR3 loop spans 13 amino acids. The germline CDR1 and CDR2 sequences are ENHRY and SYGVKD. V was pared by 4 bases and J by 8 bases, with 5 bases of the junction left unmatched. CDR3: CAISGGQGWGYTF. CDR3 in DNA: TGTGCCATCAGTGGGGGACAGGGATGGGGCTACACCTTC.

The chain links TRBV24-1 to TRBJ1-5; D might be TRBD1 (5 bases). V lost 4 bases, J lost 6 bases, and 12 bases lay in between. From germline, CDR1 is KGHDR and CDR2 SFDVKD. This CDR3 has 14 residues. The DNA for the CDR3 is TGTGCCACCAGTGACGGGACTGTCCGTCAGCCCCAGCATTTT. Translated: CATSDGTVRQPQHF.

This CDR3 is CASSPGHWNTEAFF. The CDR3 bases are TGTGCCAGCAGCCCCGGACACTGGAACACTGAAGCTTTCTTT. V usage is TRBV7-2 and J usage is TRBJ1-1; TRBD1 might be the D (5 bases). Per germline, CDR1 SGHTA and CDR2 FQGNSA. The CDR3 spans 14 residues. Trimming removed 5 bases at V and 1 base at J, with 11 bases between.

The chain links TRBV24-1 to TRBJ1-2; 7 bases are a match to TRBD1. Looked up from germline, CDR1 is KGHDR and CDR2 is SFDVKD. The CDR3 extends over 16 amino acids. V lost 0 bases to trimming and J lost 2 bases; unmatched junction nucleotides: 5. CDR3 region: CATSDLCPRGNYGYTF. The DNA of the CDR3 is TGTGCCACCAGTGATTTGTGTCCCAGGGGGAACTATGGCTACACCTTC.

The chain is built from TRBV7-2 and TRBJ1-3; the match to TRBD1 covers 7 bases. Germline CDR1 and CDR2: SGHTA and FQGNSA. The CDR3 length is 15 residues. V dropped 5 bases and J dropped 0; count of bases not matched to a gene: 4. In DNA form, the CDR3 reads TGTGCCAGCAGCCCCAGGGGGGACTCTGGAAACACCATATATTTT. Translated, it gives CASSPRGDSGNTIYF.